The present TCR beta chain was sequenced within a study of blood T cell repertoires in COVID-19. The CDR3 is 12 residues long. Trimming pared 3 bases from V and 8 bases from J, leaving 10 bases between. Method: immunoSEQ multiplex PCR; TCRdb's copy keeps in-frame clones and lacks some. The table has about 80,000 clones, around 83% seen once. The V gene is TRBV12-3 or TRBV12-4, the J gene TRBJ1-2; a weak D match, TRBD1 (5 bases). The source material was peripheral blood. This TCR came from an elderly man with active or convalescent COVID-19. DNA for the CDR3: TGTGCCAGCAGTTTCGGGGAGGGGGGCTACACCTTC. Amino acids: CASSFGEGGYTF.